This T cell receptor beta chain came from a study of T cells in Graves' hyperthyroidism and ophthalmopathy. Study information: Specimen type is peripheral blood, collected at initial diagnosis prior to any treatment.

In its sample, this clonotype was seen many times. Its antigen is currently unknown. Researchers amplified the TCR beta CDR3 regions from RNA transcripts. First-round RT-PCR with HTBI primers amplified the TCR CDR3 region. From the multiplex PCR reads, TCRdb called clonotypes with MiXCR, one entry per CDR3 protein. Here the sample spans 250,000 or so distinct CDR3 sequences, about 14% being singletons. The CDR3 covers 15 residues. CDR1 is SGHTA, CDR2 FQGNSA, per germline. Trimming removed 1 base at V and 3 bases at J, with 13 bases between. Study observations and caveats: Blood samples included most of the expanded thyroid clonotypes exceeding 0.001.

Patients showing uncontrolled infection, other autoimmune disease, pregnancy or lactation were ineligible. The chain couples TRBV7-2 to TRBJ2-7; D gene ambiguous. The sequence was collected from a woman between 35 and 50 years old with Graves' hyperthyroidism that later progressed to Graves' ophthalmopathy. Source material: blood. CDR3 DNA sequence: TGTGCCAGCAGCTTAGGTTACAGTTGGGGCTACGAGCAGTACTTC. It translates to CASSLGYSWGYEQYF.